Below are 29 T cell receptor beta chains sequenced from a single sample in a study of blood T cells in healthy people across ages. The authors ran a second PCR of 7 to 11 cycles using a sample-barcoded 5' primer and a J-beta primer mix. TCRdb redid the calling of the 5' RACE reads with MiXCR, one entry per CDR3 protein. The table has about 800,000 distinct CDR3 sequences, more than 45% seen once. Sequenced sample: blood. All receptors come from a man aged 30 to 39 in good health.

The J gene is TRBJ2-7, the V gene TRBV29-1; D remains unclear. Germline lookup yields CDR1 SQVTM and CDR2 ANQGSEA. Trimming stripped 7 bases from V and 4 bases from J, with 14 bases between. The CDR3 has 12 residues. The DNA of the CDR3 is TGCAGCGCTGCCTTGGGCCCTTACGAGCAGTACTTC. Translated: CSAALGPYEQYF.

The V and J genes are TRBV15 and TRBJ2-7, with D perhaps being TRBD1 or TRBD2 (5 bases each). The germline CDR1 and CDR2 sequences are LNHNV and YYDKDF (reference sequence). The CDR3 runs to 14 residues. The V and J ends lost 3 bases and 0 bases respectively, with 9 bases between them. The CDR3 protein is CATSRLGTSYEQYF. The CDR3, as DNA: TGTGCCACCAGCAGGTTAGGGACCTCCTACGAGCAGTACTTC.

This clonotype came up once. V and J are TRBV29-1 and TRBJ2-1; no reliable D call. The V gene lost 3 bases and the J gene lost 2 bases, with 11 bases spanning the gap. CDR3 size: 14 residues. CDR1 is SQVTM and CDR2 is ANQGSEA in the germline V gene. The CDR3 sequence: CSVERTATYNEQFF. The DNA of the CDR3 is TGCAGCGTTGAGCGAACAGCGACCTACAATGAGCAGTTCTTC.

A word on this clonotype: This sequence may be a read error, since a much larger clone differs from it by one base. The CDR3 nucleotides are TGCAGTGCTCCGCAGGTGGGGAACAATGAGCAGTACTTC. Residues: CSAPQVGNNEQYF. The chain is built from TRBV20-1 and TRBJ2-5; D is ambiguous. CDR3 size: 13 residues. Germline V gene lookup returns CDR1 DFQATT and CDR2 SNEGSKA (reference sequence). V was shortened by 5 bases and J by 11 bases, with 21 bases between the two germline ends.

This chain connects TRBV4-2 to TRBJ1-2; D is ambiguous. The CDR3 spans 14 residues. Between the trimmed V and J ends, which lost 1 base and 2 bases, there was a span of 8 bases. The germline V gene encodes CDR1 LGHNA and CDR2 YNFKEQ. CDR3 in amino acids: CASSQGTNNYGYTF. The DNA of the CDR3 is TGTGCCAGCAGCCAAGGGACCAACAACTATGGCTACACCTTC.

The V call is TRBV9, the J call TRBJ2-1; no clear D. CDR3 length: 13 amino acids. V gave up 1 base and J gave up 8 bases, with 10 bases separating them. CDR1 and CDR2 (germline): SGDLS, YYNGEE. The CDR3 DNA follows: TGTGCCAGCAGCGTATCCCCAGCACATGAGCAGTTCTTC. It yields the protein CASSVSPAHEQFF.

This clonotype was detected a few times. The gene calls are TRBV12-3 or TRBV12-4 and TRBJ2-1, with 7 bases matching TRBD2. The CDR3 loop spans 14 amino acids. Losses at the gene ends were 5 bases for V and 1 base for J; bases not matched to a gene: 2. The CDR3 DNA follows: TGTGCCAGCAGTAGGGAGGGTTCCTACAATGAGCAGTTCTTC. It yields the protein CASSREGSYNEQFF.

This clonotype was detected a few times. The J gene is TRBJ1-2, the V gene TRBV12-3 or TRBV12-4; no clear D gene. V lost 2 bases and J 5 bases, leaving 9 bases between the germline ends. The CDR3 runs 13 residues. The DNA of the CDR3 is TGTGCCAGCAGTTTAACAGTGGCTTATGGCTACACCTTC. Translating gives CASSLTVAYGYTF.

The V and J genes are TRBV7-2 and TRBJ1-6; TRBD1 agrees at 7 bases. The CDR3 covers 15 residues. CDR1 is SGHTA, CDR2 FQGNSA, per germline. The V segment lost 4 bases and the J segment 9 bases; nucleotides outside the gene matches: 9. CDR3 sequence (DNA): TGTGCCAGCAGCTCGAACAGGGGAGGCGTTTCACCCCTCCACTTT. This encodes CASSSNRGGVSPLHF.

This sequence joins TRBV7-3 and TRBJ2-3; 10 bases match TRBD2. Germline CDR1 is SGHTA and CDR2 is FQGTGA. The CDR3 covers 14 residues. J was trimmed by 9 bases and V by 5 bases; bases with no gene match: 8. CDR3 bases: TGTGCCAGCAGCGAAGGACTAGCGGTACAAACGCAGTATTTT. This translates into CASSEGLAVQTQYF.

This chain links TRBV30 with TRBJ2-1; no clear D gene. In germline, CDR1 is GTSNPN, CDR2 SVGIG (reference sequence). V was clipped by 5 bases and J by 0 bases, with 11 bases between them. The CDR3 is made up of 14 amino acids. In DNA form, the CDR3 reads TGTGCCTGGGGGTTGACCCTCTCCTACAATGAGCAGTTCTTC. This translates into CAWGLTLSYNEQFF.

The sample holds a few counts of this clonotype. This chain connects TRBV20-1 to TRBJ2-7, with D possibly being TRBD2 (8 bases). The V gene lost 5 bases and the J gene lost 4 bases, with 18 bases spanning the gap. This CDR3 region has 14 residues. Germline loops: CDR1 DFQATT, CDR2 SNEGSKA (reference sequence). CDR3 region: CSAQKGAGGYEQYF. CDR3 nucleotides: TGCAGTGCTCAAAAGGGGGCGGGAGGTTACGAGCAGTACTTC.

In its sample, this clonotype was seen many times. This chain connects TRBV5-1 to TRBJ2-1; 8 nucleotides line up with TRBD2. CDR3 length equals 15 residues. CDR1 and CDR2 (germline): SGHRS, YFSETQ. Trimming removed 0 bases from V and 8 bases from J; junction bases left unmatched: 7. This CDR3 reads CASSLALGGGDEQFF. In DNA, the CDR3 is TGCGCCAGCAGCTTGGCCCTCGGGGGGGGCGATGAGCAGTTCTTC.

This clonotype was recorded a few times. The J gene is TRBJ2-1, the V gene TRBV7-9; D gene unclear. Germline CDR1 and CDR2: SEHNR and FQNEAQ (reference sequence). Deletions cut 9 bases from V and 10 bases from J, with 22 bases between. The CDR3 loop spans 14 amino acids. CDR3 nucleotide sequence: TGTGCCAGTGGTGCAGTCCGGAATCCCCCGGAGCAGTTCTTC. Amino acids: CASGAVRNPPEQFF.

The V gene is TRBV6-5, the J gene TRBJ2-2; the D is unclear. This CDR3 has 13 amino acids. The V end lost 6 bases, the J end lost 7 bases, and 12 bases lay between the germline ends. Germline values: CDR1 MNHEY, CDR2 SVGAGI. The DNA of the CDR3 is TGTGCCAGCAGACCCCCAGGAGACGGGGAGCTGTTTTTT. Translation gives CASRPPGDGELFF.

The chain joins TRBV10-3 to TRBJ2-5; D is possibly TRBD1 (5 bases). Trimming stripped 3 bases from V and 5 bases from J, with 16 bases between. CDR3 length: 15 amino acids. The germline CDR1 and CDR2 sequences are ENHRY and SYGVKD. The CDR3 protein is CAISEGRVALETQYF. The CDR3 coding sequence is TGTGCCATCAGTGAAGGCAGGGTGGCTCTGGAGACCCAGTACTTC.

The CDR3 is CASSQGSAGNTGELFF. The CDR3 DNA follows: TGCGCCAGCAGCCAAGGTTCCGCAGGGAACACCGGGGAGCTGTTTTTT. This sequence joins TRBV4-3 and TRBJ2-2; D is uncertain. The V gene lost 1 base and the J gene lost 1 base, with 10 bases spanning the gap. CDR3 length: 16 residues. Germline-derived CDR1 and CDR2 are LGHNA and YSLEER.

This CDR3 is CASSPRVAGGLTEQFF. In DNA, the CDR3 is TGTGCCAGCAGCCCAAGGGTAGCGGGGGGTCTTACTGAGCAGTTCTTC. The chain has TRBV7-8 and TRBJ2-1; TRBD2 aligns across 10 bases. This CDR3 has 16 amino acids. The V gene end was trimmed by 5 bases and the J gene end by 9 bases; junction bases not matched to a gene: 13. From germline, CDR1 is SGHVS and CDR2 FQNEAQ. The full variable domain, with the rest looked up from reference TRBV7-8 and TRBJ2-1, is GAGVSQSPRYKVAKRGQDVALRCDPISGHVSLFWYQQALGQGPEFLTYFQNEAQLDKSGLPSDRFFAERPEGSVSTLKIQRTQQEDSAVYLCASSPRVAGGLTEQFFGPGTRLTVL.

This clonotype has only a few counts. The chain is built from TRBV10-3 and TRBJ2-7; 9 nucleotides match TRBD2. The CDR3 length is 17 residues. V lost 4 bases to trimming and J lost 6 bases; unmatched junction nucleotides: 16. Germline values: CDR1 ENHRY, CDR2 SYGVKD. The CDR3 DNA sequence: TGTGCCATCAGTGCGATTGAAAGGAGCGGGAGGTCTCGCGAGCAGTACTTC. It yields the protein CAISAIERSGRSREQYF.

This clonotype showed up just a few times. The chain employs TRBV3-1 and TRBJ2-1, with TRBD2 matching 7 bases. Germline CDR1 is LGHDT and CDR2 is YNNKEL (reference sequence). CDR3 length equals 15 residues. V was pared by 3 bases and J by 4 bases, with 6 bases of the junction left unmatched. The CDR3 region is CASSHLSSGYNEQFF. CDR3 coding DNA: TGTGCCAGCAGCCACTTGTCTAGCGGATACAATGAGCAGTTCTTC.

This clonotype was observed once. V usage is TRBV6-5 and J usage is TRBJ2-7; the D gene is possibly TRBD2 (5 bases). The V gene's germline CDR1 is MNHEY and CDR2 SVGAGI. Trimming took 7 bases from V and 0 from J, leaving 16 bases between them. The CDR3 is 15 residues long. The CDR3, as DNA: TGTGCCAGCATGGAGGCAGGACGTACCTCCTACGAGCAGTACTTC. This encodes CASMEAGRTSYEQYF.

For the CDR3, the DNA is TGCAGTGCTAGAGAATATAATCAAGAGACCCAGTACTTC. It yields the protein CSAREYNQETQYF. The chain has TRBV20-1 and TRBJ2-5, with D unresolved. The CDR3 is 13 residues long. The germline gives CDR1 DFQATT, CDR2 SNEGSKA (reference sequence). V lost 0 bases and J 2 bases, leaving 7 bases between the germline ends.

The V and J genes are TRBV20-1 and TRBJ1-2, with D perhaps TRBD1 (5 bases). CDR1 and CDR2 from the germline V gene are DFQATT and SNEGSKA (reference sequence). With 0 bases removed from V and 5 bases from J, the gap between germline ends came to 10 bases. This CDR3 region has 13 residues. CDR3 loop: CSARDWSGYGYTF. CDR3 nucleotides: TGCAGTGCTAGAGATTGGTCAGGGTATGGCTACACCTTC.

V gene TRBV6-5 combines with J gene TRBJ2-4; tentative D call: TRBD2 (7 bases). Deletions cut 0 bases from V and 5 bases from J, with 14 bases between. From germline, CDR1 is MNHEY and CDR2 SVGAGI. The CDR3 is 16 residues long. The CDR3 loop is CASSYSGRGGQNIQYF. The DNA of the CDR3 is TGTGCCAGCAGTTACTCCGGCAGGGGAGGGCAAAACATTCAGTACTTC.

V gene TRBV6-5 combines with J gene TRBJ1-1; unclear D gene. Between the trimmed V and J ends, which lost 2 bases and 0 bases, there was a span of 7 bases. The CDR3 totals 14 residues. CDR1 is MNHEY, CDR2 SVGAGI, per germline. The DNA for the CDR3 is TGTGCCAGCAGTTACCTGGGCATGAACACTGAAGCTTTCTTT. Amino acids: CASSYLGMNTEAFF.

V and J are TRBV7-9 and TRBJ1-4; tentatively, D is TRBD1 (5 bases). V shed 5 bases and J shed 9 bases, with 19 bases lying between them. The germline gives CDR1 SEHNR, CDR2 FQNEAQ (reference sequence). The CDR3 is made up of 15 amino acids. The CDR3 DNA follows: TGTGCCAGCAGCCCGGGCACAGGCGCGAGGCAAAAACTGTTTTTT. Translation gives CASSPGTGARQKLFF.

Here the CDR3 reads CASSLVGDDSYEQYF. The DNA for the CDR3 is TGTGCCAGCAGCTTGGTAGGGGACGACTCCTACGAGCAGTACTTC. The J gene is TRBJ2-4, the V gene TRBV7-6; TRBD1 or TRBD2 may be the D gene (5 bases each). With the DNA end fitting TRBJ2-7 better, the J assignment may be wrong. This CDR3 contains 15 residues. Germline CDR1 reads SGHVS; CDR2 reads FNYEAQ.

The V and J genes are TRBV10-3 and TRBJ1-1; 10 bases align to TRBD1. Germline lookup yields CDR1 ENHRY and CDR2 SYGVKD. The CDR3 consists of 16 residues. The V segment lost 7 bases and the J segment 4 bases; nucleotides outside the gene matches: 12. CDR3 coding DNA: TGTGCCATCACTACGGGACAGGGGCTTCTCAGCACTGAAGCTTTCTTT. It codes for CAITTGQGLLSTEAFF.

This chain joins TRBV30 and TRBJ2-3; D call uncertain. This CDR3 spans 12 amino acids. Germline-derived CDR1 and CDR2 are GTSNPN and SVGIG (reference sequence). Trimming cost V 3 bases and J 0 bases, with 4 bases left between them. CDR3 in amino acids: CAWSSSTDTQYF. The DNA of the CDR3 is TGTGCCTGGAGCAGTAGCACAGATACGCAGTATTTT.